What follows are 18 T cell receptor beta chains derived from one specimen sequenced in a study of T cells after yellow fever vaccination. TCRdb recomputed calls from the 5' RACE reads with MiXCR, one row per CDR3 protein. The data show 510,000 or so distinct CDR3 sequences, with 15% to 20% seen just once and around an eighth held by the top ten. Sequences were derived from PBMCs, sampled 15 days after the yellow fever booster vaccination. These receptors all stem from a man aged 25 to 40 who received the YFV17D yellow fever vaccine.

The sample holds a few counts of this clonotype. The V gene is TRBV7-9, the J gene TRBJ2-2; D remains ambiguous. V lost 5 bases to trimming and J lost 4 bases, with 8 bases between them. Per germline, CDR1 SEHNR and CDR2 FQNEAQ (reference sequence). This CDR3 spans 13 amino acids. CDR3 protein: CASSPVVTGELFF. CDR3 sequence (DNA): TGTGCCAGCAGCCCCGTAGTCACCGGGGAGCTGTTTTTT.

This rearrangement joins TRBV7-2 to TRBJ1-5, with 7 bases lining up with TRBD1. CDR3 length equals 13 residues. Per the germline V gene, CDR1 is SGHTA and CDR2 is FQGNSA. With 4 bases clipped from V and 9 bases from J, the junction kept 6 bases outside the gene matches. CDR3 residues: CASSSDRRGPQHF. For the CDR3, the DNA is TGTGCCAGCAGCTCGGACAGGCGAGGGCCCCAGCATTTT.

This chain connects TRBV4-3 to TRBJ2-7; D may be TRBD2 (7 bases). V was shortened by 0 bases and J by 1 base, with 16 bases between the two germline ends. Germline lookup yields CDR1 LGHNA and CDR2 YSLEER. The CDR3 runs 17 residues. CDR3 sequence reads: CASSQDRGLAESYEQYF. DNA of the CDR3: TGCGCCAGCAGCCAAGATCGGGGGCTAGCGGAGTCCTACGAGCAGTACTTC.

The chain's CDR3 is CASSHRDRGYTGELFF. The CDR3 nucleotides are TGTGCCAGCAGCCACCGGGACAGGGGATACACCGGGGAGCTGTTTTTT. V usage is TRBV27 and J usage is TRBJ2-2; 10 bases fit TRBD1. Germline CDR1 reads MNHEY; CDR2 reads SMNVEV (reference sequence). With 6 bases clipped from V and 3 bases from J, the junction kept 7 bases outside the gene matches. This CDR3 region has 16 residues.

This chain uses TRBV12-3 or TRBV12-4 with TRBJ2-5; D might be TRBD1 or TRBD2, each matching 5 bases. The V gene lost 6 bases and the J gene lost 4 bases, with 12 bases spanning the gap. This CDR3 spans 13 amino acids. The CDR3 sequence: CASSMGVGETQYF. The CDR3 coding sequence is TGTGCCAGCAGCATGGGGGTGGGAGAGACCCAGTACTTC.

This clonotype was seen a few times. The chain combines TRBV4-3 with TRBJ2-2; D may be TRBD2 (6 bases). This CDR3 has 14 residues. The V gene lost 1 base and the J gene lost 6 bases, with 9 bases spanning the gap. Germline CDR1 is LGHNA and CDR2 is YSLEER. The DNA of the CDR3 is TGCGCCAGCAGCCAAGTTACTAGCCCCGGGGAGCTGTTTTTT. It translates to CASSQVTSPGELFF.

This chain connects TRBV7-2 to TRBJ2-7, with D possibly matching TRBD2 (5 bases). Trimming left V 4 bases short and J 4 bases short, with 11 bases between. Looked up from germline, CDR1 is SGHTA and CDR2 is FQGNSA. The CDR3 loop spans 13 amino acids. The CDR3 region has the DNA TGTGCCAGCAGCTCGGACTGGTATTACGAGCAGTACTTC. This translates into CASSSDWYYEQYF.

This clonotype was found once. This chain joins TRBV7-2 and TRBJ1-1; D gene ambiguous. Germline CDR1 and CDR2: SGHTA and FQGNSA. The CDR3 has 16 residues. Trimming left V 4 bases short and J 0 bases short, with 15 bases between. The CDR3, as DNA: TGTGCCAGCAGCTCCCGGTCGGTCGTCATGAACACTGAAGCTTTCTTT. This codes for CASSSRSVVMNTEAFF.

Notes on this clonotype: This may stem from a read error, because a much larger clone lies one nucleotide away. The chain carries TRBV7-9 and TRBJ2-7, with D unresolved. Trimming left V 5 bases short and J 2 bases short, with 7 bases between. Germline-derived CDR1 and CDR2 are SEHNR and FQNEAQ (reference sequence). This CDR3 spans 12 amino acids. The CDR3 region is CASSTTPYEQYF. DNA for the CDR3: TGTGCCAGCAGCACGACCCCCTACGAGCAGTACTTC.

This clonotype has just a few counts. One junction end disagrees with the germline gene, perhaps due to a read error. This sequence joins TRBV7-7 and TRBJ2-3; either TRBD1 or TRBD2 may fit D (6 bases each). CDR1 and CDR2 (germline): SSHAT, FNYEAQ (reference sequence). The CDR3 sequence is 16 residues long. The CDR3 sequence: CASSLVPGASTDTQYF. The CDR3 DNA reads as TGTGCTAGCAGCTTAGTTCCGGGGGCTAGCACAGATACGCAGTATTTT.

This clonotype was counted only a few times. The chain combines TRBV29-1 with TRBJ1-2; no reliable D call. CDR3 size: 12 residues. Germline values: CDR1 SQVTM, CDR2 ANQGSEA. Between the trimmed V and J ends, which lost 1 base and 4 bases, there was a span of 7 bases. The CDR3 DNA reads as TGCAGCGTTGAAGTGGGCGGCTATGGCTACACCTTC. It translates to CSVEVGGYGYTF.

This clonotype was observed a handful of times. This chain joins TRBV10-2 and TRBJ2-5; a weak D match, TRBD2 (6 bases). V shed 8 bases and J shed 0 bases, with 13 bases lying between them. Germline V CDR1 and CDR2: WSHSY, SAAADI. This CDR3 comprises 14 residues. The CDR3 nucleotides read TGCGCCAGCCGGGACTTAATGTACCAAGAGACCCAGTACTTC. This codes for CASRDLMYQETQYF.

This chain joins TRBV5-1 and TRBJ2-7, with D perhaps matching TRBD1 (5 bases). Germline CDR1 SGHRS, CDR2 YFSETQ. The ends were cut back, 4 bases at V and 6 bases at J, with 20 bases in the middle. This CDR3 comprises 15 residues. The CDR3 sequence: CASSKYTGQPTEQYF. The DNA of the CDR3 is TGCGCCAGCAGCAAATACACCGGACAACCTACCGAGCAGTACTTC. The variable domain in full, with the rest retrieved from reference TRBV5-1 and TRBJ2-7, is KAGVTQTPRYLIKTRGQQVTLSCSPISGHRSVSWYQQTPGQGLQFLFEYFSETQRNKGNFPGRFSGRQFSNSRSEMNVSTLELGDSALYLCASSKYTGQPTEQYFGPGTRLTVT.

This clonotype came up a few times. V usage is TRBV14 and J usage is TRBJ2-2; D is undetermined. V dropped 2 bases and J dropped 6 bases, with 7 bases sitting between them. Germline V CDR1 and CDR2: SGHDN, FVKESK. CDR3 length: 13 residues. CDR3 loop: CASSQNLAGELFF. DNA for the CDR3: TGTGCCAGCAGCCAAAACCTTGCCGGGGAGCTGTTTTTT.

This clonotype was counted between two and nine times. CDR3 amino acids: CASPTDGRAGELFF. CDR3 sequence (DNA): TGTGCCAGCCCGACGGACGGGCGGGCCGGGGAGCTGTTTTTT. The chain recombines TRBV12-3 or TRBV12-4 with TRBJ2-2, with D perhaps TRBD2 (5 bases). Trimming stripped 8 bases from V and 6 bases from J, with 16 bases between. This CDR3 spans 14 amino acids.

The V call is TRBV25-1, the J call TRBJ2-7, with D hard to call. The CDR3 loop spans 13 amino acids. V dropped 1 base and J dropped 7 bases, with 11 bases sitting between them. The V gene's germline CDR1 is MGHDK and CDR2 SYGVNS. CDR3 nucleotide sequence: TGTGCCAGCAGTGAATCCATCGGAAGAGAGCAGTACTTC. It is translated as CASSESIGREQYF.

This chain uses TRBV19 with TRBJ1-4; 9 bases map to TRBD1. V was clipped by 3 bases and J by 2 bases; unmatched bases: 7. CDR3 size: 17 residues. Germline loops: CDR1 LNHDA, CDR2 SQIVND (reference sequence). The CDR3 DNA reads TGTGCCAGTAGTATGCGCCGCGGACAGGGGACTAATGAAAAACTGTTTTTT. It codes for CASSMRRGQGTNEKLFF.

The rearrangement uses TRBV27 and TRBJ2-5; D gene unclear. The CDR3 contains 13 residues. V lost 5 bases and J lost 5, with 12 bases in between. Germline-derived CDR1 and CDR2 are MNHEY and SMNVEV (reference sequence). CDR3 residues: CASSQVDMETQYF. The CDR3 DNA is TGTGCCAGCAGTCAAGTCGACATGGAGACCCAGTACTTC.